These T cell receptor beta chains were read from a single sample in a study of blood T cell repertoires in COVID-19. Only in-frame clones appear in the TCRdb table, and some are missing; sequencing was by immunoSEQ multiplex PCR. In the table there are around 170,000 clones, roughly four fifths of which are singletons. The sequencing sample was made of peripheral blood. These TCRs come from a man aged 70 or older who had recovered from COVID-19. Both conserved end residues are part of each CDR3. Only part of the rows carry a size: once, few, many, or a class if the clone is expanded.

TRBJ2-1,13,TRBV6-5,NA,CASSYSGAHEQFF
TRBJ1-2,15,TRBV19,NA,CASSIGGQGFYGYTF
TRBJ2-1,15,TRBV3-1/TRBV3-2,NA,CASSRLGQGGNEQFF
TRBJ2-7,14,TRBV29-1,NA,CSTGTGGSIDEQYF
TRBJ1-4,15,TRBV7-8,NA,CASSLAGGSNEKLFF
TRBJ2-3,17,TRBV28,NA,CASSLLLRDRGPDTQYF
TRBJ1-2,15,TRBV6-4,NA,CASSDPGQGISGYTF
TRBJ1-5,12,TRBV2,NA,CASSGGNQPQHF
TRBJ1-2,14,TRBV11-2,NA,CASSPTTGNYGYTF
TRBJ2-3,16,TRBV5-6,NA,CASSPLPTGGTDTQYF
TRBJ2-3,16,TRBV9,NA,CASSVGASSGTDTQYF
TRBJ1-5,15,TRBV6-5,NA,CASSVRTGRHQPQHF
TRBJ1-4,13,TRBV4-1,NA,CASSQRENEKLFF
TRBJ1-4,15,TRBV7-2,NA,CASSRGPQGGEKLFF
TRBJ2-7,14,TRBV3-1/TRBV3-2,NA,CASSQQGIAHEQYF
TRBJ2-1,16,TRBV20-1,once,CSASSSGKSSYNEQFF
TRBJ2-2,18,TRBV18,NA,CASSPAGRVAGASGELFF
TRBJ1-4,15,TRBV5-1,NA,CASRAVGGVYEKLFF
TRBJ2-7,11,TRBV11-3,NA,CASSAGYEQYF
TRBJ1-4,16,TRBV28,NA,CASSLNANRGGEKLFF